This T cell receptor (beta chain) was identified in a study of T-cell memory formation after mild COVID-19. The wider study: The TCR clusters were mostly specific to one donor.

Via MiXCR, TCRdb re-called the 5' RACE reads, giving one row per CDR3 protein. In the table there are approximately 250,000 distinct CDR3 sequences, about 17% of which are singletons. Study observations and caveats: Balance between CD4 and CD8 was seen in clones contracting day 15 to 85, and a CD4+ lean was seen in later expanders. The study found contracting CD4+ clones mainly in CM and EM and contracting CD8+ clones in EMRA.

Between the trimmed V and J ends, which lost 0 bases and 4 bases, there was a span of 10 bases. The CDR3 totals 15 residues. Germline V gene lookup returns CDR1 LGHNA and CDR2 YSLEER. Details on this clonotype: The antigen is undetermined.

Material: PBMCs or a T cell subset sorted from them (not recorded which). This sequence originates from a man between 18 and 35 years old who had mild COVID-19 (a few samples of this study predate the infection). Cell type and time point are not known. This chain joins TRBV4-3 and TRBJ1-5; perhaps TRBD1 as D (5 bases). This chain's CDR3 is CASSQDPGGNQPQHF. CDR3 nucleotide sequence: TGCGCCAGCAGCCAAGATCCGGGGGGGAATCAGCCCCAGCATTTT.